The 26 T cell receptor beta chains given below trace back to one sample, sequenced in a study of CD8+ T cells in alopecia areata. Sequencing relied on a cDNA template that was reverse transcribed from extracted RNA. The repertoire was sequenced with immunoSEQ multiplex PCR; TCRdb's copy has only in-frame clones and lacks some. The sample yields about 130,000 clones, about 49% seen once. The sample consisted of CD8+ T cells sorted from blood, taken at week 0. Receptor source: a human donor with alopecia areata.

The chain recombines TRBV6-5 with TRBJ2-5; D not certain. The germline V gene has CDR1 MNHEY and CDR2 SVGAGI. The CDR3 extends over 14 amino acids. V lost 5 bases, J lost 3 bases, and 13 bases lay in between. CDR3 protein: CASSTWTREETQYF. DNA for the CDR3: TGTGCCAGCAGTACCTGGACCAGAGAAGAGACCCAGTACTTC.

The rearrangement joins TRBV30 to TRBJ1-1, with D unclear. The CDR3 totals 11 residues. The germline V gene encodes CDR1 GTSNPN and CDR2 SVGIG (reference sequence). Trimming removed 6 bases from V and 6 bases from J, with 11 bases in between. In DNA form, the CDR3 reads TGTGCCTGTCAACAAATACCTGAAGCTTTCTTT. Its protein is CACQQIPEAFF.

CDR3 region: CASSLGLGLSYNEQFF. Here the CDR3 DNA reads TGTGCCAGCAGCCTGGGACTAGGGTTGTCCTACAATGAGCAGTTCTTC. The chain uses TRBV14 and TRBJ2-1; 8 nucleotides match TRBD2. CDR1 is SGHDN, CDR2 FVKESK, per germline. V was clipped by 4 bases and J by 1 base; unmatched bases: 6. The CDR3 consists of 16 residues.

The chain carries TRBV5-1 and TRBJ2-4; 8 bases map to TRBD1. Unmatched junction bases numbered 9, after V lost 4 bases and J lost 6 bases. The germline V gene has CDR1 SGHRS and CDR2 YFSETQ. The CDR3 is 15 residues long. CDR3 coding DNA: TGCGCCAGCAGCCCCTACCAGGGGGCAGGAAACATTCAGTACTTC. Amino acids: CASSPYQGAGNIQYF.

The chain uses TRBV4-1 and TRBJ2-2, with D uncertain. Germline CDR1 and CDR2: MGHRA and YSYEKL. Trimming removed 0 bases at V and 0 bases at J, with 14 bases between. The CDR3 is 18 amino acids. The CDR3: CASSQDTPGFANTGELFF. CDR3 sequence (DNA): TGCGCCAGCAGCCAAGATACCCCAGGATTCGCGAACACCGGGGAGCTGTTTTTT.

This sequence joins TRBV4-1 and TRBJ2-1; tentatively, D is TRBD2 (7 bases). In germline, CDR1 is MGHRA, CDR2 YSYEKL. The CDR3 has 14 amino acids. V gave up 1 base and J gave up 8 bases, with 12 bases separating them. The CDR3 DNA is TGCGCCAGCAGCCAAGTGGGGGGGCTGGATGAGCAGTTCTTC. It encodes CASSQVGGLDEQFF.

V gene TRBV11-2 combines with J gene TRBJ2-7, with D maybe TRBD1 (5 bases). The CDR3 runs 15 residues. V shed 4 bases and J shed 6 bases, with 19 bases lying between them. Germline CDR1 SGHAT, CDR2 FQNNGV. The CDR3 sequence is CASSSPAGIPSEQYF. The CDR3, as DNA: TGTGCCAGCAGCTCACCAGCAGGGATCCCTTCCGAGCAGTACTTC.

The V call is TRBV13, the J call TRBJ1-2; 9 bases match TRBD1. V lost 5 bases, J lost 1 base, and 11 bases stayed unmatched. The CDR3 spans 17 residues. Germline CDR1 is PRHDT and CDR2 is FYEKMQ (reference sequence). This CDR3 reads CASSPAGTGLYNYGYTF. CDR3 bases: TGTGCCAGCAGCCCGGCCGGGACAGGGCTTTATAACTATGGCTACACCTTC.

CDR3 amino acids: CSVEESEGAPYGYTF. In DNA, the CDR3 is TGCAGCGTTGAAGAGTCAGAAGGGGCGCCCTATGGCTACACCTTC. V is TRBV29-1 and J is TRBJ1-2; D may be TRBD1 (5 bases). CDR1 and CDR2 from the germline V gene are SQVTM and ANQGSEA. Trimming removed 0 bases from V and 4 bases from J, with 15 bases in between. The CDR3 extends over 15 amino acids. The complete variable domain, with remaining parts taken from reference TRBV29-1 and TRBJ1-2, reads SAVISQKPSRDICQRGTSLTIQCQVDSQVTMMFWYRQQPGQSLTLIATANQGSEATYESGFVIDKFPISRPNLTFSTLTVSNMSPEDSSIYLCSVEESEGAPYGYTFGSGTRLTVV.

This clone has more than one count but fewer than ten. V is TRBV6-5 and J is TRBJ1-1; the D gene is possibly TRBD1 (5 bases). The germline V gene encodes CDR1 MNHEY and CDR2 SVGAGI. The CDR3 has 11 residues. V gave up 6 bases and J gave up 10 bases, with 12 bases separating them. The CDR3 here is CASSTGVGAFF. The CDR3 bases are TGTGCCAGCAGCACAGGTGTTGGAGCTTTCTTT.

The rearrangement uses TRBV11-1 and TRBJ2-7, with D tentatively TRBD2 (5 bases). V was trimmed by 4 bases and J by 3 bases, leaving 13 bases between them. This CDR3 has 14 amino acids. Germline assignment: CDR1 SGHAT and CDR2 FQDESV (reference sequence). The CDR3, as DNA: TGTGCCAGCAGCTGGACCGGGAACCGCTACGAGCAGTACTTC. This codes for CASSWTGNRYEQYF. The full variable domain, rest sourced from reference TRBV11-1 and TRBJ2-7, is EAEVAQSPRYKITEKSQAVAFWCDPISGHATLYWYRQILGQGPELLVQFQDESVVDDSQLPKDRFSAERLKGVDSTLKIQPAELGDSAMYLCASSWTGNRYEQYFGPGTRLTVT.

The chain employs TRBV5-6 and TRBJ2-7; D unresolved. The CDR3 has 14 amino acids. V lost 2 bases, J lost 0 bases, and 9 bases lay in between. Germline assignment: CDR1 SGHDT and CDR2 YYEEEE. CDR3 DNA: TGTGCCAGCAGCTTTTCAGATATCTCCTACGAGCAGTACTTC. It translates to CASSFSDISYEQYF.

This clone showed up many times. The chain employs TRBV5-1 and TRBJ1-3, with D possibly being TRBD1 (5 bases). Trimming removed 3 bases at V and 0 bases at J, with 7 bases between. The CDR3 length is 14 residues. CDR1 SGHRS and CDR2 YFSETQ come from the germline V gene. The CDR3 DNA is TGCGCCAGCAGCTCCGACAGCTCTGGAAACACCATATATTTT. Residues: CASSSDSSGNTIYF.

The rearrangement joins TRBV27 to TRBJ1-5; D may be TRBD1 (5 bases). This CDR3 has 15 amino acids. Germline CDR1 MNHEY, CDR2 SMNVEV (reference sequence). The germline V and J ends were trimmed by 1 base and 6 bases, with 13 bases remaining between them. The CDR3 nucleotides read TGTGCCAGCAGTTTATTAGCAGGGTCAGGTCAGCCCCAGCATTTT. Its protein product is CASSLLAGSGQPQHF.

The rearrangement uses TRBV29-1 and TRBJ1-2; no reliable D call. The CDR3 spans 11 residues. Germline values: CDR1 SQVTM, CDR2 ANQGSEA. V was pared by 7 bases and J by 4 bases, with 10 bases between. The DNA of the CDR3 is TGCAGCGCAAGAAGTCCCTATGGCTACACCTTC. Translating gives CSARSPYGYTF.

The CDR3 DNA reads TGTGCCAGCAGTCCCCCGGGACAGGGCAGAGGCTACACCTTC. Its translation: CASSPPGQGRGYTF. This chain connects TRBV27 to TRBJ1-2; 9 positions match TRBD1. Germline CDR1 MNHEY, CDR2 SMNVEV (reference sequence). Unmatched junction bases numbered 9, after V lost 5 bases and J lost 8 bases. The CDR3 runs to 14 residues.

V is TRBV2 and J is TRBJ1-5; 10 bases are a match to TRBD1. Germline CDR1 is SNHLY and CDR2 is FYNNEI. The CDR3 is made up of 15 amino acids. With 8 bases clipped from V and 3 bases from J, the junction kept 7 bases outside the gene matches. The CDR3 region has the DNA TGTGCCAGCTACGCAGGGACAGGGGACAATCAGCCCCAGCATTTT. Its protein is CASYAGTGDNQPQHF.

In its sample, this clone was seen a few times. The V call is TRBV7-2, the J call TRBJ2-7; 7 bases line up with TRBD1. The CDR3 consists of 12 residues. V lost 5 bases to trimming and J lost 5 bases; unmatched junction nucleotides: 3. Germline values: CDR1 SGHTA, CDR2 FQGNSA. The CDR3 DNA is TGTGCCAGCAGCACGGGACAGCACGAGCAGTACTTC. Amino acid sequence: CASSTGQHEQYF. Full variable domain (outside the CDR3, taken from reference TRBV7-2 and TRBJ2-7): GAGVSQSPSNKVTEKGKDVELRCDPISGHTALYWYRQSLGQGLEFLIYFQGNSAPDKSGLPSDRFSAERTGGSVSTLTIQRTQQEDSAVYLCASSTGQHEQYFGPGTRLTVT.

This clone was found a few times. Other nucleotide sequences from this sample produce the same CDR3. This chain links TRBV7-3 with TRBJ2-2; D ambiguous. Per the germline V gene, CDR1 is SGHTA and CDR2 is FQGTGA. The CDR3 runs to 14 residues. The ends were cut back, 0 bases at V and 1 base at J, with 3 bases in the middle. In DNA form, the CDR3 reads TGTGCCAGCAGCTTAACAGGGAACACCGGGGAGCTGTTTTTT. Its translation: CASSLTGNTGELFF.

The gene calls are TRBV2 and TRBJ1-6; D is unresolved. CDR3 size: 14 residues. Germline CDR1 reads SNHLY; CDR2 reads FYNNEI. The germline V and J ends were trimmed by 3 bases and 8 bases, with 11 bases remaining between them. As DNA, the CDR3 is TGTGCCAGCAGTGATTGGACCCAGGATTCACCCCTCCACTTT. Its protein is CASSDWTQDSPLHF.

A word on this clone: This CDR3 is also generated by other DNA sequences in the sample. This chain uses TRBV9 with TRBJ2-7, with D perhaps assigned TRBD1 or TRBD2 (5 bases each). Germline V CDR1 and CDR2: SGDLS, YYNGEE. V was cut by 0 bases and J by 0 bases, with 7 bases left in between. This CDR3 contains 14 residues. In DNA, the CDR3 is TGTGCCAGCAGCGTAGGAGGGGACTCCTACGAGCAGTACTTC. Translation: CASSVGGDSYEQYF.

The gene calls are TRBV2 and TRBJ2-1, with D possibly matching TRBD1 (6 bases). Germline CDR1 SNHLY, CDR2 FYNNEI. Trimming removed 2 bases at V and 4 bases at J, with 9 bases between. The CDR3 runs to 14 residues. The CDR3 sequence is CASSELGGYNEQFF. CDR3 DNA: TGTGCCAGCAGTGAATTAGGGGGATACAATGAGCAGTTCTTC.

In its sample, this clone was seen a few times. The rearrangement joins TRBV5-1 to TRBJ1-3; D gene unclear. The V and J ends lost 0 bases and 4 bases respectively, with 8 bases between them. The V gene's germline CDR1 is SGHRS and CDR2 YFSETQ. CDR3 length: 14 residues. The CDR3, as DNA: TGCGCCAGCAGCTTGGATGGATTAGGAAACACCATATATTTT. Translating it yields CASSLDGLGNTIYF.

DNA for the CDR3: TGTGCCTGGAGTGTCAGGGGCTTGGTCTATGGCTACACCTTC. Translated, it gives CAWSVRGLVYGYTF. The rearrangement links TRBV30 to TRBJ1-2, with a tentative D call TRBD1 (6 bases). The CDR3 runs 14 residues. The V end was cut by 0 bases, the J end by 4 bases, with 12 bases between. The germline V gene has CDR1 GTSNPN and CDR2 SVGIG (reference sequence). The variable domain in full, with the rest retrieved from reference TRBV30 and TRBJ1-2, is SQTIHQWPATLVQPVGSPLSLECTVEGTSNPNLYWYRQAAGRGLQLLFYSVGIGQISSEVPQNLSASRPQDRQFILSSKKLLLSDSGFYLCAWSVRGLVYGYTFGSGTRLTVV.

The V gene is TRBV9, the J gene TRBJ2-3; 8 positions match TRBD2. Trimming removed 5 bases from V and 0 bases from J; junction bases left unmatched: 5. The CDR3 totals 15 residues. The germline gives CDR1 SGDLS, CDR2 YYNGEE. The CDR3 region is CASSEVAGSTDTQYF. In DNA, the CDR3 is TGTGCCAGCAGTGAGGTAGCGGGAAGCACAGATACGCAGTATTTT. Using reference TRBV9 and TRBJ2-3 for the parts outside the CDR3, the full variable domain is DSGVTQTPKHLITATGQRVTLRCSPRSGDLSVYWYQQSLDQGLQFLIQYYNGEERAKGNILERFSAQQFPDLHSELNLSSLELGDSALYFCASSEVAGSTDTQYFGPGTRLTVL.

This clone was observed a handful of times. The chain combines TRBV16 with TRBJ2-6; D not certain. Germline V gene data show CDR1 as KGHSY and CDR2 as FQNENV. This CDR3 region has 13 residues. V was trimmed by 4 bases and J by 4 bases, leaving 5 bases between them. CDR3 DNA sequence: TGTGCCAGCAGCCCTTCGGGGGCCAACGTCCTGACTTTC. Residues: CASSPSGANVLTF.